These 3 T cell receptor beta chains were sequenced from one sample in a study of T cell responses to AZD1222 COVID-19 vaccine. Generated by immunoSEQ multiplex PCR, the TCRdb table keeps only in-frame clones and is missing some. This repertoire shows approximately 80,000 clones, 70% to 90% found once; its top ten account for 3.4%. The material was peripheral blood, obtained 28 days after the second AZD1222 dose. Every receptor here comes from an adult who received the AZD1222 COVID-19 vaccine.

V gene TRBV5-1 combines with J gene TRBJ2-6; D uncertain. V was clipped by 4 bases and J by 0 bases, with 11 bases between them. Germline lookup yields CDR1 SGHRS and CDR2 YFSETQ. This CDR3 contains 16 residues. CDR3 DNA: TGCGCCAGCAGCACTGACGGAGTCTCTGGGGCCAACGTCCTGACTTTC. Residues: CASSTDGVSGANVLTF.

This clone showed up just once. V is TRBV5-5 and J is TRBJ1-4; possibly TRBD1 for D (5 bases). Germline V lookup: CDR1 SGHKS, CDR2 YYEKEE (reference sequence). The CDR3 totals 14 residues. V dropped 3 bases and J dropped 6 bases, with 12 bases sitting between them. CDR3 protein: CASSWGSGDEKLFF. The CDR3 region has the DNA TGTGCCAGCAGCTGGGGTTCGGGGGATGAAAAACTGTTTTTT.

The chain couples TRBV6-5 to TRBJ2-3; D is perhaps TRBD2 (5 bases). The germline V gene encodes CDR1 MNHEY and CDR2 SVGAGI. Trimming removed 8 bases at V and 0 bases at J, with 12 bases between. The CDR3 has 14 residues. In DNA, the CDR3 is TGTGCCAGCCCTGGAGGATACAGCACAGATACGCAGTATTTT. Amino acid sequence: CASPGGYSTDTQYF.